This T cell receptor (beta chain) was sequenced for a study of blood T cell repertoires in COVID-19. Study-wide context: There were acute and convalescent COVID-19 samples, and they came from the United States, Italy and Spain.

Germline CDR1 is SGHRS and CDR2 is YFSETQ. This CDR3 spans 15 amino acids. Trimming removed 0 bases from V and 1 base from J, with 9 bases in between. TCRdb's copy holds only in-frame clones and misses some; the assay was immunoSEQ multiplex PCR. The sample includes roughly 200,000 clones, more than 60% of them seen just once. The receptor comes from a man in his forties or fifties who had recovered from COVID-19. Sample: peripheral blood. V and J are TRBV5-1 and TRBJ2-3, with D maybe TRBD2 (5 bases). CDR3 sequence: CASSLARDRTDTQYF. The CDR3 DNA follows: TGCGCCAGCAGCTTGGCCCGGGATCGCACAGATACGCAGTATTTT.